This TCR beta chain came from a study of CD8+CD57+ T cells in acquired aplastic anemia. The study, taken as a whole, reports: Researchers reported that CD8+ Simpson's diversity was not significantly different in patients versus controls.

The ends were cut back, 2 bases at V and 1 base at J, with 12 bases in the middle. The germline CDR1 and CDR2 sequences are SGHTA and FQGTGA. This CDR3 has 15 residues. Worth noting for this clonotype: What it recognizes is unknown.

Patients chosen for sequencing had shown CD8+CD57+ cell expansion by flow cytometry. Prior therapy had not been administered to any patient at the time of blood sampling. Profiling that covered TCR beta VDJ and CDR3 relied on genomic DNA as its template. MiXCR was run by TCRdb on the reads, yielding one entry per CDR3 protein. Of about 200,000 distinct CDR3 sequences in the sample, 65% were seen once. The clonotype comes from a human donor with aplastic anemia. The sample taken for sequencing was sorted CD4+, CD8+, or CD8+CD57+ T cells (not recorded which) from PBMCs. This chain connects TRBV7-3 to TRBJ2-7; TRBD1 might be the D (6 bases). The DNA of the CDR3 is TGTGCCAGCAGCTTACGTCACAGGGAATCCTACGAGCAGTACTTC. The encoded protein is CASSLRHRESYEQYF. The full variable domain, completed using reference TRBV7-3 and TRBJ2-7, is GAGVSQTPSNKVTEKGKYVELRCDPISGHTALYWYRQSLGQGPEFLIYFQGTGAADDSGLPNDRFFAVRPEGSVSTLKIQRTERGDSAVYLCASSLRHRESYEQYFGPGTRLTVT.